One sample yielded the 9 T cell receptor beta chains listed below, sequenced in a study of T cell repertoires in cytomegalovirus infection. Each CDR3 protein gets one entry after TCRdb re-called the reads with MiXCR. The sample has around 710,000 distinct CDR3 sequences; 25% to 35% are singletons. For these receptors, no antigen is known. The sample consisted of cultured CD8+ T cells from PBMCs, taken from culture after CMV antigen stimulation. These receptor sequences come from a human donor in good health (CMV status not recorded). Some clones in this sample may be carry-over from other donors' samples.

J is TRBJ1-4 and V is TRBV13, with D unclear. The germline V gene has CDR1 PRHDT and CDR2 FYEKMQ (reference sequence). Deletions cut 5 bases from V and 8 bases from J, with 12 bases between. This CDR3 spans 13 amino acids. The CDR3 region is CASSISGEEKLFF. CDR3 DNA: TGTGCCAGCAGCATCAGCGGGGAAGAAAAACTGTTTTTT.

This chain links TRBV27 with TRBJ2-2; D remains unclear. V was shortened by 6 bases and J by 2 bases, with 7 bases between the two germline ends. This CDR3 is 13 amino acids long. Germline V CDR1 and CDR2: MNHEY, SMNVEV (reference sequence). The CDR3 reads CASSFANTGELFF. CDR3 in DNA: TGTGCCAGCAGCTTTGCCAACACCGGGGAGCTGTTTTTT.

This clonotype has at least ten counts. The V gene is TRBV12-3 or TRBV12-4, the J gene TRBJ2-1; the D is unclear. V was cut by 6 bases and J by 7 bases, with 10 bases left in between. CDR3 length equals 12 residues. This chain's CDR3 is CASRGPRNEQFF. The CDR3 nucleotides read TGTGCCAGCAGGGGTCCTAGGAATGAGCAGTTCTTC.

This rearrangement joins TRBV20-1 to TRBJ1-5; D might be TRBD1 (5 bases). CDR1 is DFQATT and CDR2 is SNEGSKA in the germline V gene (reference sequence). CDR3 length: 16 residues. Trimming pared 0 bases from V and 4 bases from J, leaving 16 bases between. As DNA, the CDR3 is TGCAGTGCTAGAGATAGGGACCGGGGCCGAAATCAGCCCCAGCATTTT. It yields the protein CSARDRDRGRNQPQHF.

This clonotype has a count of ten or more. The chain couples TRBV7-3 to TRBJ2-1; possibly TRBD1 for D (6 bases). Trimming removed 7 bases from V and 5 bases from J, with 27 bases in between. This CDR3 region has 18 residues. The germline V gene has CDR1 SGHTA and CDR2 FQGTGA. The CDR3 region has the DNA TGTGCCAGCATCACCCCCCCACCGGGACACAGATCTAACAATGAGCAGTTCTTC. Its protein product is CASITPPPGHRSNNEQFF.

The J gene is TRBJ1-4, the V gene TRBV5-1; no reliable D call. The CDR3 covers 11 residues. CDR1 SGHRS and CDR2 YFSETQ come from the germline V gene. Deletions cut 1 base from V and 8 bases from J, with 3 bases between. The CDR3 region is CASSLIEKLFF. The CDR3 nucleotides are TGCGCCAGCAGCTTGATCGAAAAACTGTTTTTT. The full variable domain, completed using reference TRBV5-1 and TRBJ1-4, is KAGVTQTPRYLIKTRGQQVTLSCSPISGHRSVSWYQQTPGQGLQFLFEYFSETQRNKGNFPGRFSGRQFSNSRSEMNVSTLELGDSALYLCASSLIEKLFFGSGTQLSVL.

V gene TRBV2 combines with J gene TRBJ2-1; 7 bases map to TRBD1. With 7 bases clipped from V and 10 bases from J, the junction kept 4 bases outside the gene matches. This CDR3 comprises 11 residues. Germline CDR1 and CDR2: SNHLY and FYNNEI. CDR3 in DNA: TGTGCCAGCAACAGGGGCTACGAGCAGTTCTTC. Amino acid sequence: CASNRGYEQFF. The full variable domain, with the rest looked up from reference TRBV2 and TRBJ2-1, is EPEVTQTPSHQVTQMGQEVILRCVPISNHLYFYWYRQILGQKVEFLVSFYNNEISEKSEIFDDQFSVERPDGSNFTLKIRSTKLEDSAMYFCASNRGYEQFFGPGTRLTVL.

The CDR3 DNA reads as TGTGCCAGCAGGGGGATCGATGGCTACACCTTC. Translated: CASRGIDGYTF. V gene TRBV12-3 or TRBV12-4 combines with J gene TRBJ1-2, with unresolved D. Trimming shortened V by 6 bases and J by 6 bases, and 8 bases separated the two germline ends. There are 11 residues in the CDR3.

There are many counts of this clonotype. The rearrangement uses TRBV7-2 and TRBJ1-5; weak D call: TRBD1 (5 bases). CDR3 size: 19 residues. Trimming removed 1 base at V and 0 bases at J, with 19 bases between. The germline V gene has CDR1 SGHTA and CDR2 FQGNSA. The CDR3 region is CASSLGGPPKGYSNQPQHF. The DNA of the CDR3 is TGTGCCAGCAGCTTAGGGGGACCCCCGAAGGGGTATAGCAATCAGCCCCAGCATTTT. The full variable domain, rest sourced from reference TRBV7-2 and TRBJ1-5, is GAGVSQSPSNKVTEKGKDVELRCDPISGHTALYWYRQSLGQGLEFLIYFQGNSAPDKSGLPSDRFSAERTGGSVSTLTIQRTQQEDSAVYLCASSLGGPPKGYSNQPQHFGDGTRLSIL.